Listed here is a single TCR beta chain. Antigen unknown. These data originate in a study of T cells expressing NK-cell markers. On the study more broadly: Sorted CD3+CD56+NKG2C+, CD3+CD56+NKG2C- and CD3+CD56-NKG2C+ T-cell subsets were beta-chain profiled. Out of eight donors sequenced, seven tested HCMV-seropositive and the remaining one seronegative.

General study results and limits: In a handful of donors, dominant CD3+CD56+NKG2C+ clones formed roughly 1.0-7.5% of CD8+ cells. The leading position in the CD3+CD56-NKG2C+ fraction of a handful of donors also went to these clonotypes.

CDR3 size: 15 residues. CDR1 is SGHAT, CDR2 FQDESV, per germline (reference sequence). TCRdb reprocessed the 5' RACE reads and keeps a single row for each CDR3 protein, giving no DNA. Its listing shows 550,000 to 600,000 distinct CDR3 sequences. V is TRBV11-1 and J is TRBJ2-7; checking the TCRdb D call of TRBD2 is not possible without DNA. The sample taken for sequencing was blood T cells: a sorted CD56 or NKG2C T cell subset, CD4+ or CD8+ T cells, or bulk PBMC T cells (not recorded which). This clonotype was obtained from a man between 18 and 35 years old in good health. CDR3 protein: CASSPQGTFLYEQYF.